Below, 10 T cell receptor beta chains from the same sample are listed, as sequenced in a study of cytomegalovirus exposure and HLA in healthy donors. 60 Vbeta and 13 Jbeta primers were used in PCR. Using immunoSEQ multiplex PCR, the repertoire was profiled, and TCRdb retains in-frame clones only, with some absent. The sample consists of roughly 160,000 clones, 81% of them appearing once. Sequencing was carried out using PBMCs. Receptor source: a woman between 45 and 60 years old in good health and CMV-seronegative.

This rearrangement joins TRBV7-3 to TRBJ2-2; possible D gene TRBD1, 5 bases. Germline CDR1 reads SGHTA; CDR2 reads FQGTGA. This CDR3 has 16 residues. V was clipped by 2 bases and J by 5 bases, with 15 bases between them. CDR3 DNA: TGTGCCAGCAGCTTACTCCCAGGGCTAAATACCGGGGAGCTGTTTTTT. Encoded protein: CASSLLPGLNTGELFF. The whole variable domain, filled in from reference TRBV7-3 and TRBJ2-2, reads GAGVSQTPSNKVTEKGKYVELRCDPISGHTALYWYRQSLGQGPEFLIYFQGTGAADDSGLPNDRFFAVRPEGSVSTLKIQRTERGDSAVYLCASSLLPGLNTGELFFGEGSRLTVL.

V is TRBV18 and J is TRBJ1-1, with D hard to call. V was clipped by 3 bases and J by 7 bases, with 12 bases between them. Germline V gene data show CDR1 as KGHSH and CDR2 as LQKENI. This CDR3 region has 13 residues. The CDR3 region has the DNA TGTGCCAGCTCACCTAGCGGGCAGGATGAAGCTTTCTTT. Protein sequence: CASSPSGQDEAFF.

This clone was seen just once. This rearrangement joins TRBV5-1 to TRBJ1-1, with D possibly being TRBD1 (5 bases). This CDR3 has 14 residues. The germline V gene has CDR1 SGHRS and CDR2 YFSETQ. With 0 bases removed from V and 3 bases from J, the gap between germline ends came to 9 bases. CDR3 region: CASSLGGEDTEAFF. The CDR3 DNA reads TGCGCCAGCAGCTTGGGGGGGGAGGACACTGAAGCTTTCTTT.

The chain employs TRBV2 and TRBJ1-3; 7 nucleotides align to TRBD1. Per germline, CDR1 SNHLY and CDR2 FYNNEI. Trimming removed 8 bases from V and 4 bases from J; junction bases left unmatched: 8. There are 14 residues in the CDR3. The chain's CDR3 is CASLAGQAGNTIYF. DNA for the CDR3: TGTGCCAGCCTAGCTGGACAGGCGGGAAACACCATATATTTT.

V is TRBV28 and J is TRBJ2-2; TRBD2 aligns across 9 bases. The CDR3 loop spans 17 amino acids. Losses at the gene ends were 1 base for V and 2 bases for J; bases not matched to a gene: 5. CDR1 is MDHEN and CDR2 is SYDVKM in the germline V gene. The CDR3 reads CASSLLSSGVNTGELFF. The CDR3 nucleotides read TGTGCCAGCAGTTTATTGTCTAGCGGGGTTAACACCGGGGAGCTGTTTTTT.

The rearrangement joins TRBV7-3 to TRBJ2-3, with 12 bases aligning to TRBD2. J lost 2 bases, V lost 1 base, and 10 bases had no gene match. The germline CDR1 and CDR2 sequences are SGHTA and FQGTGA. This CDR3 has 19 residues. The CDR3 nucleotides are TGTGCCAGCAGCTTAAGTTCTAGCGGGGGGGCATCGGCCACAGATACGCAGTATTTT. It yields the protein CASSLSSSGGASATDTQYF.

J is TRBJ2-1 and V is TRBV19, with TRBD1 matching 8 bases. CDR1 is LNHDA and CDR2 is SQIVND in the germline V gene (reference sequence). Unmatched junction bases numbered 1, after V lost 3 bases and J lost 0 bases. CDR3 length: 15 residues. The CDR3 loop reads CASSITGGSYNEQFF. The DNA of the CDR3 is TGTGCCAGTAGTATTACAGGGGGCTCCTACAATGAGCAGTTCTTC.

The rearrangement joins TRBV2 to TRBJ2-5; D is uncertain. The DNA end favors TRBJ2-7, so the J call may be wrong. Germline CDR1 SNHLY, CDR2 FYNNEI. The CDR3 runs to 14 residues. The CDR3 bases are TGTGCCAGCAGTGAATCCGGAGACTTCTACGAGCAGTACTTC. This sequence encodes CASSESGDFYEQYF.

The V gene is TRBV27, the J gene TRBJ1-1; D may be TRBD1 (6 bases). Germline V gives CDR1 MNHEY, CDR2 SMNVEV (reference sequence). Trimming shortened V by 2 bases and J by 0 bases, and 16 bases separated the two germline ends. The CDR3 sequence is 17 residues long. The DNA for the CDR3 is TGTGCCAGCAGTTTACCCCCTACTACAGGGATGAACACTGAAGCTTTCTTT. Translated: CASSLPPTTGMNTEAFF.

CDR3 nucleotide sequence: TGTGCCAGCAGCCTAGACGGGGGGGCCGGGGAGACCCAGTACTTC. Its translation is CASSLDGGAGETQYF. The gene calls are TRBV7-3 and TRBJ2-5, with 8 nucleotides matching TRBD2. Germline-derived CDR1 and CDR2 are SGHTA and FQGTGA. The V and J ends lost 5 bases and 5 bases, in that order; junction bases with no gene match: 10. The CDR3 loop spans 15 amino acids.